This entry lists 6 T cell receptor beta chains sequenced from one sample in a study of T cells after yellow fever vaccination. TCRdb called the 5' RACE reads again in MiXCR, with one record for every CDR3 protein. Here the sample spans 300,000 to 400,000 distinct CDR3 sequences, 8.7% being singletons. Material: PBMCs, obtained on the day of the first yellow fever vaccination. The receptors come from a man aged 18-30 years who received the YFV17D yellow fever vaccine.

This clonotype was seen a handful of times. The gene calls are TRBV6-2 or TRBV6-3 and TRBJ2-7; unclear D gene. Germline loops: CDR1 MNHEY, CDR2 SVGEGT. Trimming shortened V by 0 bases and J by 2 bases, and 5 bases separated the two germline ends. The CDR3 is made up of 13 amino acids. DNA for the CDR3: TGTGCCAGCAGTTACTCGGCGCCCTACGAGCAGTACGTC. This sequence encodes CASSYSAPYEQYV.

This chain connects TRBV6-5 to TRBJ2-1, with TRBD1 as a possible D gene (5 bases). CDR1 is MNHEY, CDR2 SVGAGI, per germline. The CDR3 sequence is 16 residues long. V was cut by 0 bases and J by 5 bases, with 14 bases left in between. The CDR3 sequence is CASSYSSFDSNNEQFF. The CDR3 bases are TGTGCCAGCAGTTACTCGAGTTTCGACAGTAACAATGAGCAGTTCTTC.

This clonotype was seen at least ten times. The V call is TRBV18, the J call TRBJ2-5; 9 nucleotides align to TRBD1. V shed 4 bases and J 3 bases; nucleotides not matched to a gene: 6. The CDR3 consists of 15 residues. Germline-derived CDR1 and CDR2 are KGHSH and LQKENI. The CDR3: CASSRRTGEEETQYF. DNA for the CDR3: TGTGCCAGCTCACGTCGGACAGGGGAGGAAGAGACCCAGTACTTC.

This clonotype turned up a few times. The chain has TRBV7-2 and TRBJ1-6, with a tentative D call TRBD1 (5 bases). Trimming cost V 6 bases and J 5 bases, with 17 bases left between them. Germline assignment: CDR1 SGHTA and CDR2 FQGNSA. The CDR3 loop spans 16 amino acids. The CDR3 protein is CASRSQGAANNSPLHF. The CDR3 nucleotides read TGTGCCAGCAGATCCCAGGGAGCGGCTAATAATTCACCCCTCCACTTT. Full variable domain (outside the CDR3, taken from reference TRBV7-2 and TRBJ1-6): GAGVSQSPSNKVTEKGKDVELRCDPISGHTALYWYRQSLGQGLEFLIYFQGNSAPDKSGLPSDRFSAERTGGSVSTLTIQRTQQEDSAVYLCASRSQGAANNSPLHFGNGTRLTVT.

V gene TRBV29-1 combines with J gene TRBJ2-3; D could derive from TRBD1 or TRBD2 (7 bases each). The CDR3 contains 14 residues. CDR1 and CDR2 (germline): SQVTM, ANQGSEA. CDR3 residues: CSSRGGAVLDTQYF. The CDR3 region has the DNA TGCAGTTCCAGGGGGGGGGCCGTTCTAGATACGCAGTATTTT.

This clonotype has only a few counts. The chain recombines TRBV7-2 with TRBJ2-5; 10 positions match TRBD2. The CDR3 length is 17 residues. Germline V gene lookup returns CDR1 SGHTA and CDR2 FQGNSA. The trim removed 2 bases at V and 5 bases at J, leaving 11 bases unmatched. The CDR3 protein is CASSLISGGAGFETQYF. DNA of the CDR3: TGTGCCAGCAGCTTAATCAGCGGGGGGGCTGGATTTGAGACCCAGTACTTC. The variable domain in full, completed from reference TRBV7-2 and TRBJ2-5, reads GAGVSQSPSNKVTEKGKDVELRCDPISGHTALYWYRQSLGQGLEFLIYFQGNSAPDKSGLPSDRFSAERTGGSVSTLTIQRTQQEDSAVYLCASSLISGGAGFETQYFGPGTRLLVL.